The 10 T cell receptor beta chains below all came from one sample that was sequenced in a study of OX40 agonist ivuxolimab in advanced cancers. Sequencing used immunoSEQ multiplex PCR; TCRdb keeps in-frame clones, though not all of them. This table has around 77,000 clones, 85% to 90% appearing once. The sequences come from CD4+ or CD8+ T cells sorted from blood, collected in a trial of the OX40 agonist ivuxolimab. The receptors come from an adult with an advanced solid tumor such as melanoma, head and neck, liver or kidney cancer.

The J gene is TRBJ2-4, the V gene TRBV28; 8 bases match TRBD1. V lost 4 bases to trimming and J lost 5 bases; unmatched junction nucleotides: 1. Germline CDR1 is MDHEN and CDR2 is SYDVKM. CDR3 length: 13 residues. In DNA form, the CDR3 reads TGTGCCAGCAGTTCGACAGGGGAAAACATTCAGTACTTC. Translated, it gives CASSSTGENIQYF.

The V call is TRBV5-1, the J call TRBJ2-5; D uncertain. This CDR3 has 15 amino acids. Trimming stripped 0 bases from V and 0 bases from J, with 9 bases between. The V gene's germline CDR1 is SGHRS and CDR2 YFSETQ. The CDR3 DNA is TGCGCCAGCAGCTTGGGATCCAACGACCAAGAGACCCAGTACTTC. Its translation: CASSLGSNDQETQYF.

This clone was observed a few times. The rearrangement uses TRBV28 and TRBJ1-4, with D perhaps matching TRBD1 (5 bases). Germline CDR1 is MDHEN and CDR2 is SYDVKM. Trimming took off 8 bases at V and 8 bases at J, with 24 bases between the two ends. The length of the CDR3 is 16 residues. DNA for the CDR3: TGTGCCAGCTCCTCAGCCACGGGACCCCAAGACGAAAAACTGTTTTTT. Translation: CASSSATGPQDEKLFF.

The chain combines TRBV6-6 with TRBJ2-7; unclear D gene. V lost 3 bases to trimming and J lost 12 bases, with 12 bases between them. Germline V CDR1 and CDR2: MNHNY, SVGAGI (reference sequence). CDR3 length equals 11 residues. In DNA form, the CDR3 reads TGTGCCAGCAGTTATTCGGAAGATGCGTACTTC. This translates into CASSYSEDAYF.

The J gene is TRBJ1-1, the V gene TRBV6-1; 8 positions agree with TRBD1. This CDR3 region has 14 residues. Germline V gene sequence: CDR1 MNHNS, CDR2 SASEGT. V trimming: 4 bases; J trimming: 5 bases; junction bases outside the gene matches: 6. The CDR3 bases are TGTGCCAGCAGTGGTGGACAGGGTTGGACTGAAGCTTTCTTT. Its translation is CASSGGQGWTEAFF.

This chain connects TRBV2 to TRBJ1-2; 7 bases are shared with TRBD1. The germline V gene has CDR1 SNHLY and CDR2 FYNNEI. Germline trimming cut 5 bases from V and 6 bases from J; bases unmatched to any gene: 9. This CDR3 has 14 amino acids. The CDR3 loop is CASSIEGGGNGYTF. CDR3 coding DNA: TGTGCCAGCAGTATCGAAGGGGGCGGTAATGGCTACACCTTC.

This clone has only one observation. The CDR3 DNA reads TGTGCCAGCAGTTTGCAGGGGAACTGGGGCTACACCTTC. It is translated as CASSLQGNWGYTF. The chain has TRBV6-6 and TRBJ1-2, with a possible D match to TRBD1 (6 bases). Germline CDR1 is MNHNY and CDR2 is SVGAGI (reference sequence). The V gene lost 4 bases and the J gene lost 8 bases, with 14 bases spanning the gap. The length of the CDR3 is 13 residues.

The chain combines TRBV5-1 with TRBJ2-2; D call uncertain. The V end was cut by 3 bases, the J end by 6 bases, with 12 bases between. Germline V lookup: CDR1 SGHRS, CDR2 YFSETQ. The CDR3 is made up of 14 amino acids. CDR3 in DNA: TGCGCCAGCAGCTCGACGAAGGGATCCGGGGAGCTGTTTTTT. Protein sequence: CASSSTKGSGELFF. Filled out from reference TRBV5-1 and TRBJ2-2, the complete variable domain reads KAGVTQTPRYLIKTRGQQVTLSCSPISGHRSVSWYQQTPGQGLQFLFEYFSETQRNKGNFPGRFSGRQFSNSRSEMNVSTLELGDSALYLCASSSTKGSGELFFGEGSRLTVL.

The rearrangement uses TRBV14 and TRBJ1-1; D is uncertain. In germline, CDR1 is SGHDN, CDR2 FVKESK. The CDR3 sequence is 14 residues long. The V end lost 1 base, the J end lost 6 bases, and 12 bases lay between the germline ends. CDR3 nucleotides: TGTGCCAGCAGCCAAGTTCCGGGGTCCGCTGAAGCTTTCTTT. Encoded protein: CASSQVPGSAEAFF.

The rearrangement links TRBV19 to TRBJ2-1, with a possible D match to TRBD2 (7 bases). The CDR3 runs to 15 residues. V was clipped by 7 bases and J by 4 bases, with 17 bases between them. Germline V lookup: CDR1 LNHDA, CDR2 SQIVND (reference sequence). The CDR3 sequence: CASTRGGLDYNEQFF. CDR3 nucleotides: TGTGCCAGTACGCGCGGGGGCCTAGATTACAATGAGCAGTTCTTC.